This entry lists 15 T cell receptor beta chains sequenced from one sample in a study of blood T cell repertoires in COVID-19. Profiling relied on immunoSEQ multiplex PCR, and the TCRdb table lists in-frame clones only, not all of them. Seen here are tens of thousands of clones, 65% to 85% observed once, and the top ten hold approximately 16%. Sequencing input: peripheral blood. These receptors were collected from a man aged 60-69 years with acute or convalescent COVID-19.

The chain employs TRBV29-1 and TRBJ2-7; D is possibly TRBD2 (6 bases). Germline V lookup: CDR1 SQVTM, CDR2 ANQGSEA. The CDR3 totals 12 residues. V lost 5 bases and J lost 2, with 10 bases in between. CDR3 region: CSVKEGAYEQYF. The CDR3 nucleotides read TGCAGCGTTAAGGAGGGCGCCTACGAGCAGTACTTC.

This clone has just a few counts. The rearrangement links TRBV5-1 to TRBJ2-3, with D possibly TRBD2 on 5 matching bases. The CDR3 runs 15 residues. In germline, CDR1 is SGHRS, CDR2 YFSETQ. Trimming took 2 bases from V and 1 from J, leaving 11 bases between them. The CDR3 reads CASSLLGEGTDTQYF. CDR3 coding DNA: TGCGCCAGCAGCTTACTCGGGGAAGGCACAGATACGCAGTATTTT.

J is TRBJ1-2 and V is TRBV7-2; 9 bases are shared with TRBD1. The CDR3 runs to 17 residues. After removal of 4 bases from V and 2 bases from J, the junction contained 11 bases not matched to a gene. The V gene's germline CDR1 is SGHTA and CDR2 FQGNSA. The CDR3 DNA reads as TGTGCCAGCAGCTCGCCGGGACAGGGATCTCAAAACTATGGCTACACCTTC. This codes for CASSSPGQGSQNYGYTF.

This clone was seen a handful of times. The V call is TRBV29-1, the J call TRBJ2-7; D is possibly TRBD2 (5 bases). The germline gives CDR1 SQVTM, CDR2 ANQGSEA. The CDR3 extends over 14 amino acids. V was trimmed by 5 bases and J by 0 bases, leaving 14 bases between them. Written as DNA, the CDR3 is TGCAGCGTTTCGGACTTCTTTAGCTCCTACGAGCAGTACTTC. Its translation: CSVSDFFSSYEQYF.

V usage is TRBV28 and J usage is TRBJ1-5; the D gene is possibly TRBD1 (6 bases). The CDR3 loop spans 17 amino acids. Deletions cut 3 bases from V and 3 bases from J, with 18 bases between. Germline assignment: CDR1 MDHEN and CDR2 SYDVKM. Here the CDR3 reads CASSLLDLNRANQPQHF. CDR3 bases: TGTGCCAGCAGTTTGCTCGACCTAAACAGGGCCAATCAGCCCCAGCATTTT. Full variable domain (missing parts from reference TRBV28 and TRBJ1-5): DVKVTQSSRYLVKRTGEKVFLECVQDMDHENMFWYRQDPGLGLRLIYFSYDVKMKEKGDIPEGYSVSREKKERFSLILESASTNQTSMYLCASSLLDLNRANQPQHFGDGTRLSIL.

V gene TRBV27 combines with J gene TRBJ2-7, with D hard to call. The CDR3 sequence is 14 residues long. Trimming shortened V by 8 bases and J by 3 bases, and 17 bases separated the two germline ends. CDR1 is MNHEY and CDR2 is SMNVEV in the germline V gene (reference sequence). CDR3 region: CASRTLEPRYEQYF. DNA for the CDR3: TGTGCCAGCCGAACCTTAGAGCCGCGCTACGAGCAGTACTTC.

The chain is built from TRBV7-9 and TRBJ1-1; D unclear. The V and J ends lost 5 bases and 1 base respectively, with 8 bases between them. The CDR3 covers 13 residues. CDR1 is SEHNR and CDR2 is FQNEAQ in the germline V gene (reference sequence). The CDR3 sequence: CASSLPRNTEAFF. In DNA, the CDR3 is TGTGCCAGCAGCCTACCGCGGAACACTGAAGCTTTCTTT.

The genes are TRBV5-6 and TRBJ2-7; 7 nucleotides align to TRBD1. V gave up 0 bases and J gave up 0 bases; unmatched junction bases: 6. This CDR3 has 16 amino acids. The germline V gene has CDR1 SGHDT and CDR2 YYEEEE. CDR3 sequence reads: CASSLGRDRDSYEQYF. The CDR3 DNA is TGTGCCAGCAGCTTGGGCCGGGACAGAGACTCCTACGAGCAGTACTTC.

The CDR3 sequence: CATSDEMQVAKNIQYF. CDR3 bases: TGTGCCACCAGTGATGAGATGCAGGTAGCCAAAAACATTCAGTACTTC. The rearrangement joins TRBV24-1 to TRBJ2-4; no firm D call. The germline V gene encodes CDR1 KGHDR and CDR2 SFDVKD. Between the trimmed V and J ends, which lost 3 bases and 0 bases, there was a span of 11 bases. The CDR3 totals 16 residues.

This chain uses TRBV4-2 with TRBJ1-2; D may be TRBD1 (5 bases). Germline V gives CDR1 LGHNA, CDR2 YNFKEQ. This CDR3 has 15 amino acids. Trimming cost V 1 base and J 8 bases, with 17 bases left between them. This chain's CDR3 is CASSQGSREGAGYTF. As DNA, the CDR3 is TGTGCCAGCAGCCAAGGGTCCAGGGAGGGCGCGGGCTACACCTTC.

The rearrangement joins TRBV27 to TRBJ1-5, with D possibly matching TRBD1 (5 bases). V lost 5 bases and J 2 bases, leaving 13 bases between the germline ends. This CDR3 is 15 amino acids long. Germline lookup yields CDR1 MNHEY and CDR2 SMNVEV (reference sequence). This CDR3 reads CASSRTGGGNQPQHF. CDR3 sequence (DNA): TGTGCCAGCAGTCGAACCGGGGGGGGCAATCAGCCCCAGCATTTT.

This chain uses TRBV10-1 with TRBJ2-1; 7 bases map to TRBD1. CDR1 is WNHNN, CDR2 SYGVQD, per germline (reference sequence). The CDR3 covers 11 residues. The J segment lost 5 bases and the V segment lost 10 bases, leaving 2 bases of the junction unmatched. The CDR3 reads CATTGDNEQFF. The CDR3 DNA reads TGCGCCACCACAGGGGACAATGAGCAGTTCTTC.

This chain connects TRBV3-1 (or the pseudogene TRBV3-2) to TRBJ1-1; a possible D gene is TRBD1 (5 bases). This CDR3 has 15 amino acids. Germline-derived CDR1 and CDR2 are LGHDT and YNNKEL (reference sequence). V lost 5 bases and J lost 0, with 13 bases in between. This CDR3 reads CASSGRGQMNTEAFF. The CDR3 coding sequence is TGTGCCAGCAGCGGAAGGGGCCAGATGAACACTGAAGCTTTCTTT.

This clone was observed a few times. The gene calls are TRBV7-9 and TRBJ1-5, with 9 bases identical to TRBD1. This CDR3 comprises 16 residues. Germline assignment: CDR1 SEHNR and CDR2 FQNEAQ (reference sequence). V dropped 5 bases and J dropped 6; count of bases not matched to a gene: 11. The CDR3 nucleotides read TGTGCCAGCAGCACACTTCCAACAGGGGGCGGTCAGCCCCAGCATTTT. Translated, it gives CASSTLPTGGGQPQHF.

There are a few counts of this clone. The genes are TRBV11-1 and TRBJ2-1; TRBD1 matches at 9 bases. This CDR3 is 16 amino acids long. V was clipped by 5 bases and J by 5 bases; unmatched bases: 10. Germline CDR1 and CDR2: SGHAT and FQDESV (reference sequence). Here the CDR3 reads CASSLRWTGENNEQFF. The DNA for the CDR3 is TGTGCCAGCAGCCTTCGTTGGACAGGGGAAAACAATGAGCAGTTCTTC.